Following are 10 T cell receptor beta chains from one sample sequenced in a study of blood T cell repertoires in COVID-19. Profiling relied on immunoSEQ multiplex PCR, and the TCRdb table lists in-frame clones only, not all of them. The repertoire consists of tens of thousands of clones, with around 84% occurring once and the leading ten covering about 24%. Sample: peripheral blood. Receptor source: a woman over 75 in a cohort sampled during active or convalescent COVID-19.

This chain links TRBV5-6 with TRBJ1-4; 7 bases are shared with TRBD1. The length of the CDR3 is 14 residues. Germline values: CDR1 SGHDT, CDR2 YYEEEE. V lost 4 bases to trimming and J lost 8 bases; unmatched junction nucleotides: 8. The CDR3 here is CASSIQGLGEKLFF. The CDR3 coding sequence is TGTGCCAGCAGCATACAGGGGCTGGGGGAAAAACTGTTTTTT.

The chain couples TRBV5-4 to TRBJ1-2; tentatively, D is TRBD1 (5 bases). Germline V gene lookup returns CDR1 SGHNT and CDR2 YYREEE (reference sequence). V lost 4 bases and J 7 bases, leaving 20 bases between the germline ends. The CDR3 extends over 15 amino acids. DNA for the CDR3: TGTGCCAGCAGCCGCCCGACAGACCACCAGTTTGGCTACACCTTC. Translation: CASSRPTDHQFGYTF.

V and J are TRBV18 and TRBJ1-6; D is possibly TRBD1 (6 bases). The CDR3 totals 14 residues. V was pared by 6 bases and J by 7 bases, with 13 bases between. Germline lookup yields CDR1 KGHSH and CDR2 LQKENI. The CDR3 reads CASSLQGGNSPLHF. The CDR3 bases are TGTGCCAGCTCGTTACAGGGAGGGAATTCACCCCTCCACTTT.

The V gene is TRBV2, the J gene TRBJ2-7, with TRBD2 identical over 9 bases. CDR3 length equals 14 residues. The J segment lost 4 bases and the V segment lost 7 bases, leaving 8 bases of the junction unmatched. Per germline, CDR1 SNHLY and CDR2 FYNNEI. In nucleotides, the CDR3 is TGTGCCAGCAATCGTGAGCTAGCGGGATACGAGCAGTACTTC. Protein: CASNRELAGYEQYF. Looking up the rest from reference TRBV2 and TRBJ2-7 gives the full variable domain: EPEVTQTPSHQVTQMGQEVILRCVPISNHLYFYWYRQILGQKVEFLVSFYNNEISEKSEIFDDQFSVERPDGSNFTLKIRSTKLEDSAMYFCASNRELAGYEQYFGPGTRLTVT.

The rearrangement links TRBV2 to TRBJ2-3; TRBD2 might be the D (6 bases). Trimming removed 10 bases at V and 6 bases at J, with 20 bases between. CDR3 length: 14 residues. Per germline, CDR1 SNHLY and CDR2 FYNNEI. The CDR3 loop reads CATCLSGPYDTQYF. The CDR3 DNA reads as TGTGCCACCTGCCTGAGCGGGCCTTATGATACGCAGTATTTT.

This chain links TRBV3-1 (or the pseudogene TRBV3-2) with TRBJ2-7, with 10 bases fitting TRBD2. The CDR3 totals 21 residues. V lost 0 bases to trimming and J lost 2 bases; unmatched junction nucleotides: 19. The V gene's germline CDR1 is LGHDT and CDR2 YNNKEL (reference sequence). CDR3 nucleotides: TGTGCCAGCAGCCAAGACCTCGGGAGGACAGCTAGCGGGAGATCCCCCTACGAGCAGTACTTC. Its protein is CASSQDLGRTASGRSPYEQYF.

The chain carries TRBV6-5 and TRBJ1-1; D not resolved. This CDR3 region has 11 residues. Germline V gene data show CDR1 as MNHEY and CDR2 as SVGAGI. Trimming removed 6 bases from V and 6 bases from J, with 8 bases in between. CDR3: CASSPSAEAFF. The CDR3 nucleotides are TGTGCCAGCAGCCCCTCGGCTGAAGCTTTCTTT.

The chain has TRBV5-5 and TRBJ2-7; 10 bases fit TRBD1. The CDR3 sequence is 15 residues long. CDR1 SGHKS and CDR2 YYEKEE come from the germline V gene (reference sequence). V lost 0 bases to trimming and J lost 1 base; unmatched junction nucleotides: 1. The CDR3, as DNA: TGTGCCAGCAGCTTGGTGGGACAGGGGTCCTACGAGCAGTACTTC. Protein sequence: CASSLVGQGSYEQYF. The full variable domain, in which reference TRBV5-5 and TRBJ2-7 provide the parts outside the CDR3, is DAGVTQSPTHLIKTRGQQVTLRCSPISGHKSVSWYQQVLGQGPQFIFQYYEKEERGRGNFPDRFSARQFPNYSSELNVNALLLGDSALYLCASSLVGQGSYEQYFGPGTRLTVT.

The V gene is TRBV19, the J gene TRBJ2-3; a weak D match, TRBD1 (6 bases). From germline, CDR1 is LNHDA and CDR2 SQIVND (reference sequence). The CDR3 is made up of 16 amino acids. V was trimmed by 3 bases and J by 1 base, leaving 14 bases between them. DNA of the CDR3: TGTGCCAGTAGTATGAGGCCGGGACAACGCACAGATACGCAGTATTTT. Translating it yields CASSMRPGQRTDTQYF.

In DNA form, the CDR3 reads TGTGCCAGCAGTGAAGTCTGGGGGCAACAGCCCCAGCATTTT. Translation gives CASSEVWGQQPQHF. This chain links TRBV6-1 with TRBJ1-5, with D tentatively TRBD1 (6 bases). CDR3 length: 14 amino acids. Trimming removed 1 base from V and 7 bases from J, with 11 bases in between. CDR1 and CDR2 from the germline V gene are MNHNS and SASEGT.